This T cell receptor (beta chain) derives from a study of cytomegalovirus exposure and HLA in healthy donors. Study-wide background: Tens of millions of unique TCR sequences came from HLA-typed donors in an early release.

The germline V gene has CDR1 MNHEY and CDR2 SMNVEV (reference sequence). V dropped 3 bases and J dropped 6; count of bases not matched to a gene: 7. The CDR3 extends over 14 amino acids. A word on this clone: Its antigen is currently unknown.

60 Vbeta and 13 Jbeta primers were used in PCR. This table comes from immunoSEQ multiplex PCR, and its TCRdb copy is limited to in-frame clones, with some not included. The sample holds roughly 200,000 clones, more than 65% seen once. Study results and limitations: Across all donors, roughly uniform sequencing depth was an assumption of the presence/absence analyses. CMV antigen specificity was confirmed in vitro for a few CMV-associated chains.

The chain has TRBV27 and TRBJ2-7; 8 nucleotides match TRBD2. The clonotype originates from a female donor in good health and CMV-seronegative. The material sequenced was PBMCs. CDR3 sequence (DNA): TGTGCCAGCAGTTTTACTAGCGGTAGCTTCGAGCAGTACTTC. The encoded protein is CASSFTSGSFEQYF.